This T cell receptor (beta chain) was retrieved from a study of T cell clones after liver transplantation. Overall study context: A pre-transplant mixed lymphocyte reaction with TCRbeta sequencing defined graft-donor-reactive clones followed in post-transplant blood. Graft-donor-reactive sequences were compared with third-party-reactive TCRbeta sequences from pre-transplant mixed lymphocyte reactions. Findings of the study overall: In two subjects, few donor cells limited the measurable donor-reactive repertoire.

Data came from immunoSEQ multiplex PCR; TCRdb stores just in-frame clones and leaves some out. The repertoire has tens of thousands of clones, about two thirds of them found once; the top ten carry about 2.8%. To note about this clone: Its antigen is undetermined.

The CDR3 loop spans 15 amino acids. The germline V gene has CDR1 MNHNS and CDR2 SASEGT. Trimming removed 7 bases at V and 0 bases at J, with 10 bases between. Material: CD4+ T cells from blood, obtained at the approximately 16-month timepoint. The receptor was isolated from a human patient who received a liver transplant. A subset of T cells may come from the graft donor. The chain is built from TRBV6-1 and TRBJ2-6; possible D gene TRBD2, 5 bases. In DNA form, the CDR3 reads TGTGCCAGCACCTCGGAGGACTCTGGGGCCAACGTCCTGACTTTC. Translated: CASTSEDSGANVLTF.